This TCR beta chain was recovered during a study of blood T cell repertoires in COVID-19. Whole-study context: Whether acute or convalescent, the COVID-19 samples came from the United States, Italy and Spain. Sample material is recorded as cDNA or gDNA derived from T cells, B-cell-depleted T cells, or PBMCs.

This clone appeared a few times. Sequencing used immunoSEQ multiplex PCR; TCRdb keeps in-frame clones, though not all of them. This table holds around 120,000 clones, around 85% found once. The sequence derives from a man between 65 and 85 years old with active or convalescent COVID-19. The specimen sequenced was peripheral blood.

The CDR3 nucleotides read TGTGCCAGCAGCTTCACAGGGGGGAACTATGGCTACACCTTC. This encodes CASSFTGGNYGYTF. V and J are TRBV5-4 and TRBJ1-2; 8 bases are shared with TRBD1. Germline-derived CDR1 and CDR2 are SGHNT and YYREEE (reference sequence). The junction had 2 bases not matched to a gene; V was cut back by 2 bases and J by 2 bases. This CDR3 has 14 amino acids.